Sequencing of this T cell receptor (beta chain) was carried out in a study of T cells after posttransplantation cyclophosphamide. The study's findings and limits: Recipient CMV seropositivity and CMV reactivation strongly tracked TRB clonality. Later blood repertoires were often dominated by clones from the donor CD8+ memory compartment. Skin or GI-infiltrating T cells shared few TRB sequences with blood.

Trimming left V 2 bases short and J 5 bases short, with 15 bases between. CDR1 and CDR2 from the germline V gene are KGHSH and LQKENI. CDR3 length: 15 amino acids. The related graft donor's blood sample was taken on the day of bone marrow donation. Some clones are missing from TCRdb's copy, which holds only in-frame ones; the method was immunoSEQ multiplex PCR. Of about 7,300 clones in the sample, more than 90% were seen once. This clone was detected only once. The antigen is not known. The V gene is TRBV18, the J gene TRBJ1-1; maybe TRBD1 (5 bases). Sequencing was performed on CD4+ T cells sorted from blood. The TCR comes from a woman between 50 and 59 years old in good health and a related stem cell transplant donor. In DNA form, the CDR3 reads TGTGCCAGCTCACCAAGCAGGGAGGTAAGGACTGAAGCTTTCTTT. This gives the protein CASSPSREVRTEAFF.